This T cell receptor (beta chain) was documented in a study of T cells in women clearing cervical HPV infection. Assay used: immunoSEQ multiplex PCR; TCRdb lists only in-frame clones, some missing. The sample includes over 20,000 clones. With regard to this clone: The observed sequence ends 3 residues before the CDR3 terminus, with the missing tail filled in from the germline J gene.

CDR3 length equals 14 residues. CDR1 is DFQATT, CDR2 SNEGSKA, per germline (reference sequence). V was shortened by 5 bases and J by 5 bases, with 18 bases between the two germline ends. V is TRBV20-1 and J is TRBJ2-5; D is possibly TRBD1 (6 bases). Sequenced input: blood buffy coat. The clonotype was recovered from a woman aged 18 to 75 with a cervical HPV16 infection that either progressed to CIN3+ or cleared (not recorded which). The CDR3 bases that were read are TGCAGTGCTTCAGCAAACCTTCAGGGGGAGACC. As protein: CSASANLQGET. The CDR3 reads in full as CSASANLQGETQYF.